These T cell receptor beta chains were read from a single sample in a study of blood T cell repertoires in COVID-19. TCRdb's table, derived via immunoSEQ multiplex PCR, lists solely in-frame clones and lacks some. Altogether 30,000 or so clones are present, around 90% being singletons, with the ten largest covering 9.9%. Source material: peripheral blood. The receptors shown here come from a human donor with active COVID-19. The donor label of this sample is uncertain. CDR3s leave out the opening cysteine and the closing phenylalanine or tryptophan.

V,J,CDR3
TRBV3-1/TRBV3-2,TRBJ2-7,ASSQKLWRGVWQGSYEQY
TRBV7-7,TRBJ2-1,ASSRFAGGPSEQF
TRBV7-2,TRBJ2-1,ASSLAGGAWNEQF
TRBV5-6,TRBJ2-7,ASSSGASTYEQY
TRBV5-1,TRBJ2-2,ASGPGQVNTGELF
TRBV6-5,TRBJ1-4,ASSYRGTKEKLF
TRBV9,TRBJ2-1,ASSVGTIYNEQF
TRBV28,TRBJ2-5,ASSRRTGGLVWQETQY
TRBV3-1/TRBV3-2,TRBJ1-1,ASSQLSGTEAF
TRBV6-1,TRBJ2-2,ASSEASGGAYTGELF
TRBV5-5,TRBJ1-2,ASSLDGVREGYGYT
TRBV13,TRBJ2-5,ASSLGLTGQQETQY
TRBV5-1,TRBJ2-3,ASSSVADRPDTQY
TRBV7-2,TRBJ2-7,ASSLEWTSGYYEQY
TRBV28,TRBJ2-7,ASSLNRGRTYEQY
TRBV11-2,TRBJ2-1,ASSLDPGAYNEQF
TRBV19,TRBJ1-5,ASSISAGNGNQPQH
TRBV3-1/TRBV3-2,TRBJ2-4,ASSQDPFAGPIAKNIQY
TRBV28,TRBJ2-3,ASSPRGRGTDTQY
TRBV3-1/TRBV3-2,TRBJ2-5,ASSQSTSGQETQY